A single sample gave rise to the 13 T cell receptor beta chains below, sequenced in a study of cytomegalovirus exposure and HLA in healthy donors. Vbeta (60) and Jbeta (13) primers were used in the PCR. Measured with immunoSEQ multiplex PCR; TCRdb has only the in-frame clones, and not every one. The ten top clones account for 2% to 3%, within a sample of 130,000 to 150,000 clones. Sequencing was carried out using PBMCs. These receptor sequences come from a man between 35 and 55 years old in good health and CMV-seronegative.

The V call is TRBV9, the J call TRBJ2-3; D gene uncertain. The CDR3 sequence is 14 residues long. Germline V gives CDR1 SGDLS, CDR2 YYNGEE. The ends were cut back, 4 bases at V and 1 base at J, with 10 bases in the middle. The CDR3 sequence: CASSPFSGTDTQYF. The CDR3, as DNA: TGTGCCAGCAGCCCATTTTCGGGCACAGATACGCAGTATTTT.

J is TRBJ2-7 and V is TRBV5-1, with TRBD1 as a possible D gene (7 bases). Germline CDR1 reads SGHRS; CDR2 reads YFSETQ. Between the trimmed V and J ends, which lost 0 bases and 4 bases, there was a span of 14 bases. The CDR3 has 15 residues. The CDR3 sequence is CASSLGAGGIYEQYF. DNA of the CDR3: TGCGCCAGCAGCTTGGGGGCAGGGGGGATATACGAGCAGTACTTC.

The chain links TRBV9 to TRBJ1-1, with D possibly being TRBD1 (6 bases). Germline CDR1 SGDLS, CDR2 YYNGEE. Trimming took off 3 bases at V and 3 bases at J, with 24 bases between the two ends. CDR3 length: 18 amino acids. The DNA of the CDR3 is TGTGCCAGCAGCGCCAAGATGGAGGGGGGGTATACGGACACTGAAGCTTTCTTT. Its translation: CASSAKMEGGYTDTEAFF.

The V gene is TRBV18, the J gene TRBJ1-1, with a possible D match to TRBD1 (5 bases). This CDR3 region has 16 residues. Trimming shortened V by 5 bases and J by 0 bases, and 16 bases separated the two germline ends. Germline V lookup: CDR1 KGHSH, CDR2 LQKENI. The CDR3 region is CASSTVLGAMNTEAFF. The CDR3 DNA is TGTGCCAGCTCAACGGTGCTTGGGGCCATGAACACTGAAGCTTTCTTT.

This chain connects TRBV11-2 to TRBJ2-6; the match to TRBD1 covers 9 bases. Per the germline V gene, CDR1 is SGHAT and CDR2 is FQNNGV. Germline trimming cut 3 bases from V and 1 base from J; bases unmatched to any gene: 1. The CDR3 loop spans 16 amino acids. The CDR3 region is CASSLTGGSGANVLTF. CDR3 DNA sequence: TGTGCCAGCAGCTTGACAGGGGGATCTGGGGCCAACGTCCTGACTTTC.

The chain recombines TRBV7-3 with TRBJ1-5; D perhaps matches TRBD1 (5 bases). The germline gives CDR1 SGHTA, CDR2 FQGTGA. Trimming left V 5 bases short and J 7 bases short, with 18 bases between. There are 15 residues in the CDR3. The CDR3 region is CASSPGGWERQPQHF. The CDR3 DNA reads TGTGCCAGCAGCCCCGGGGGGTGGGAAAGACAGCCCCAGCATTTT.

The chain uses TRBV14 and TRBJ2-1, with D maybe TRBD2 (5 bases). The CDR3 is made up of 19 amino acids. The germline CDR1 and CDR2 sequences are SGHDN and FVKESK. Trimming pared 0 bases from V and 9 bases from J, leaving 27 bases between. The CDR3 sequence is CASSQDKGRAGVTLGEQFF. In nucleotides, the CDR3 is TGTGCCAGCAGCCAAGACAAGGGCCGTGCCGGGGTCACACTGGGTGAGCAGTTCTTC.

The rearrangement links TRBV7-3 to TRBJ2-4; 8 bases match TRBD2. J lost 15 bases, V lost 5 bases, and 12 bases had no gene match. This CDR3 has 13 amino acids. Per the germline V gene, CDR1 is SGHTA and CDR2 is FQGTGA. The CDR3 protein is CASSLSRLAPLYF. For the CDR3, the DNA is TGTGCCAGCAGCCTCTCCAGACTAGCGCCTTTGTACTTC.

The chain uses TRBV10-3 and TRBJ2-5; 7 bases are shared with TRBD1. Trimming removed 5 bases from V and 5 bases from J; junction bases left unmatched: 14. Germline CDR1 reads ENHRY; CDR2 reads SYGVKD. This CDR3 is 16 amino acids long. CDR3 residues: CAISYISGTVRETQYF. In DNA form, the CDR3 reads TGTGCCATCAGTTATATTTCCGGGACAGTGAGGGAGACCCAGTACTTC.

The V call is TRBV7-9, the J call TRBJ1-3, with a possible D match to TRBD1 (6 bases). The V end lost 4 bases, the J end lost 6 bases, and 10 bases lay between the germline ends. In germline, CDR1 is SEHNR, CDR2 FQNEAQ (reference sequence). The CDR3 is 13 amino acids. CDR3 nucleotides: TGTGCCAGCAGCTCAGGGGTCGCAAACACCATATATTTT. It specifies CASSSGVANTIYF.

This chain joins TRBV19 and TRBJ1-5, with 7 positions matching TRBD1. The CDR3 spans 18 residues. Trimming removed 4 bases from V and 3 bases from J; junction bases left unmatched: 15. The germline CDR1 and CDR2 sequences are LNHDA and SQIVND (reference sequence). CDR3 region: CASSTDPQLGQLNQPQHF. The CDR3 coding sequence is TGTGCCAGTAGTACGGATCCTCAATTGGGACAGCTCAATCAGCCCCAGCATTTT.

The chain employs TRBV11-3 and TRBJ1-1; D remains ambiguous. The germline gives CDR1 SGHNT, CDR2 YENEEA. CDR3 size: 13 residues. V lost 2 bases and J 3 bases, leaving 7 bases between the germline ends. The CDR3, as DNA: TGTGCCAGCAGCTTACTCGGGGACACTGAAGCTTTCTTT. Its translation: CASSLLGDTEAFF.

The chain couples TRBV6-5 to TRBJ1-3, with D uncertain. This CDR3 spans 12 amino acids. Deletions cut 5 bases from V and 1 base from J, with 3 bases between. The V gene's germline CDR1 is MNHEY and CDR2 SVGAGI. The CDR3 coding sequence is TGTGCCAGCAGTCCGTCTGGAAACACCATATATTTT. As protein: CASSPSGNTIYF.